One and the same sample provided the 14 T cell receptor beta chains below, sequenced in a study of blood T cell repertoires in COVID-19 (TCRdb year 2020). Libraries were prepared through the immunoSEQ multiplex PCR assay. This is the immuneACCESS table as TCRdb keeps it, with only in-frame sequences that have V and J called. A part of the clones is gone; compared with another copy, unresolved V genes explain less than half, and the rest is unexplained. Counted in this sample were more than 300,000 clones; approximately 91% of them appeared once. The top ten clones comprise about 6.7% of the sample. The sequenced material came from peripheral blood. The source of these receptors is a woman in her 70s with COVID-19, enrolled during active disease.

The chain carries TRBV30 and TRBJ2-5; the match to TRBD2 covers 15 bases. This CDR3 is built from 16 residues. The germline CDR1 and CDR2 sequences are GTSNPN and SVGIG (reference sequence). Trimming cost V 1 base and J 4 bases; bases outside gene matches: 4. The CDR3 sequence: CAWSAGLAGGPETQYF. CDR3 nucleotide sequence: TGTGCCTGGAGTGCCGGACTAGCGGGGGGGCCAGAGACCCAGTACTTC. Variable domain in full (rest from reference TRBV30 and TRBJ2-5): SQTIHQWPATLVQPVGSPLSLECTVEGTSNPNLYWYRQAAGRGLQLLFYSVGIGQISSEVPQNLSASRPQDRQFILSSKKLLLSDSGFYLCAWSAGLAGGPETQYFGPGTRLLVL.

This clone has a handful of counts. The sample contains more than one DNA sequence encoding this CDR3. The chain employs TRBV5-1 and TRBJ1-4; the D is unclear. V was cut by 0 bases and J by 2 bases, with 5 bases left in between. The germline V gene has CDR1 SGHRS and CDR2 YFSETQ. The CDR3 loop spans 14 amino acids. The CDR3 DNA follows: TGCGCCAGCAGCTTGGGAGGGACTAATGAAAAACTGTTTTTT. Translation: CASSLGGTNEKLFF.

This clone came up many times. The V and J genes are TRBV7-8 and TRBJ1-1; the D gene is possibly TRBD1 (6 bases). Germline-derived CDR1 and CDR2 are SGHVS and FQNEAQ. Between the trimmed V and J ends, which lost 3 bases and 0 bases, there was a span of 8 bases. The CDR3 sequence is 14 residues long. The CDR3 spells CASSLQGMNTEAFF. DNA for the CDR3: TGTGCCAGCAGCTTGCAGGGGATGAACACTGAAGCTTTCTTT.

The gene calls are TRBV9 and TRBJ1-4, with a weak D call TRBD1 (5 bases). Germline CDR1 and CDR2: SGDLS and YYNGEE. The V end was cut by 0 bases, the J end by 8 bases, with 11 bases between. CDR3 length: 14 amino acids. CDR3 DNA: TGTGCCAGCAGCGTAGGGTCAGGGCGGGAAAAACTGTTTTTT. Its translation is CASSVGSGREKLFF.

The sample holds one count of this clone. The chain joins TRBV28 to TRBJ1-3; D possibly corresponds to TRBD1 (5 bases). V was cut by 7 bases and J by 0 bases, with 10 bases left in between. The CDR3 spans 14 residues. The germline gives CDR1 MDHEN, CDR2 SYDVKM. For the CDR3, the DNA is TGTGCCAGCAAGGGGCCAACCTCTGGAAACACCATATATTTT. As protein: CASKGPTSGNTIYF.

Worth noting for this clone: The identical CDR3 is also encoded by other nucleotide sequences in the sample. The J gene is TRBJ1-2, the V gene TRBV24-1, with D unclear. Germline CDR1 is KGHDR and CDR2 is SFDVKD. The V gene lost 4 bases and the J gene lost 4 bases, with 3 bases spanning the gap. The CDR3 contains 11 residues. In DNA, the CDR3 is TGTGCCACCAGTGACCTCTATGGCTACACCTTC. Its translation is CATSDLYGYTF.

The chain combines TRBV10-3 with TRBJ1-2; 8 nucleotides match TRBD1. Trimming removed 1 base from V and 0 bases from J; junction bases left unmatched: 4. Germline values: CDR1 ENHRY, CDR2 SYGVKD. CDR3 length: 16 amino acids. Here the CDR3 DNA reads TGTGCCATCAGTGAGTACGGGACAGGTACTAACTATGGCTACACCTTC. Protein product: CAISEYGTGTNYGYTF.

Only one count was recorded for this clone. The V call is TRBV7-2, the J call TRBJ2-3; 9 bases match TRBD2. With 1 base clipped from V and 0 bases from J, the junction kept 5 bases outside the gene matches. This CDR3 spans 17 amino acids. Germline V lookup: CDR1 SGHTA, CDR2 FQGNSA. CDR3 sequence reads: CASSLGAGGPSTDTQYF. CDR3 DNA: TGTGCCAGCAGCTTAGGAGCGGGGGGACCAAGCACAGATACGCAGTATTTT.

The chain is built from TRBV7-2 and TRBJ1-6; tentative D call: TRBD1 (5 bases). CDR1 is SGHTA and CDR2 is FQGNSA in the germline V gene. The CDR3 loop spans 14 amino acids. V gave up 3 bases and J gave up 7 bases, with 10 bases separating them. CDR3 nucleotides: TGTGCCAGCAGCTTCCGCAGGGAAAATTCACCCCTCCACTTT. Translation: CASSFRRENSPLHF.

The V gene is TRBV15, the J gene TRBJ1-1; the D gene is possibly TRBD1 (5 bases). The CDR3 is made up of 15 amino acids. Germline lookup yields CDR1 LNHNV and CDR2 YYDKDF (reference sequence). V lost 0 bases and J 4 bases, leaving 12 bases between the germline ends. The CDR3 reads CATSRDKGRGTEAFF. The DNA of the CDR3 is TGTGCCACCAGCAGAGATAAGGGAAGGGGCACTGAAGCTTTCTTT.

This chain uses TRBV5-1 with TRBJ2-3; TRBD1 might be the D (6 bases). The V end was cut by 6 bases, the J end by 5 bases, with 13 bases between. This CDR3 contains 13 residues. The germline gives CDR1 SGHRS, CDR2 YFSETQ. CDR3 nucleotides: TGCGCCAGCAAAATACAGGGTCAAGATACGCAGTATTTT. Translation gives CASKIQGQDTQYF.

The CDR3 reads CSVVYRGGDGYTF. For the CDR3, the DNA is TGCAGCGTTGTCTACAGAGGGGGGGATGGCTACACCTTC. The chain links TRBV29-1 to TRBJ1-2, with a possible D match to TRBD1 (6 bases). CDR1 and CDR2 (germline): SQVTM, ANQGSEA. The CDR3 loop spans 13 amino acids. Trimming removed 4 bases at V and 6 bases at J, with 15 bases between.

The chain recombines TRBV12-5 with TRBJ1-5; D remains ambiguous. Trimming removed 1 base at V and 4 bases at J, with 5 bases between. The CDR3 has 13 residues. CDR1 and CDR2 (germline): LGHNT, FRNRAP. The CDR3 coding sequence is TGTGCTAGTGGTTTGGGACAAAATCAGCCCCAGCATTTT. Protein product: CASGLGQNQPQHF.

The chain employs TRBV27 and TRBJ2-1, with D possibly TRBD1 on 6 matching bases. The V end was cut by 2 bases, the J end by 1 base, with 9 bases between. The CDR3 loop spans 15 amino acids. Germline V lookup: CDR1 MNHEY, CDR2 SMNVEV (reference sequence). CDR3 coding DNA: TGTGCCAGCAGTTTACAGGGGAGTTCCTACAATGAGCAGTTCTTC. It encodes CASSLQGSSYNEQFF.